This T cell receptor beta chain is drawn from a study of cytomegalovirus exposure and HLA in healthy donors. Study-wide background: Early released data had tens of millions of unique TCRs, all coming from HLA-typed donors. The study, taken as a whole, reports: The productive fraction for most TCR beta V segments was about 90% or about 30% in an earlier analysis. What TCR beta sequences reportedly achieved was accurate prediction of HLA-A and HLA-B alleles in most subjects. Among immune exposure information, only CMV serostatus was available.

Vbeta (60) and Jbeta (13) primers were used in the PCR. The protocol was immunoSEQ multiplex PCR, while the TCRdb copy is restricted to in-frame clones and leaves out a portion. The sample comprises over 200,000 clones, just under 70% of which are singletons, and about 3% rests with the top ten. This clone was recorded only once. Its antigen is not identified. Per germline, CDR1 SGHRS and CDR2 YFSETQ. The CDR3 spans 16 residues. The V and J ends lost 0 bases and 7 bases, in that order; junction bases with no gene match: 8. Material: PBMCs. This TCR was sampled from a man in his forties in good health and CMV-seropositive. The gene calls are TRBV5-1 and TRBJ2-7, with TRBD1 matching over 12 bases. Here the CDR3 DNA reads TGCGCCAGCAGCTTGGCTCCGGGACAGGGGGCGGGGGAGCAGTACTTC. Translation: CASSLAPGQGAGEQYF.